What follows is one T cell receptor beta chain and its context. Study processing details: The authors estimated nucleated cell counts from reference gene primer amplification. The table came from immunoSEQ multiplex PCR; TCRdb's copy has only in-frame clones and leaves some out. V and J calls and clone size follow that table, whereas D and trimming were derived from the DNA. This sample has approximately 280,000 clones, with around 85% found just once. The CDR3 is 13 amino acids. CDR1 is ENHRY and CDR2 is SYGVKD in the germline V gene. Trimming left V 10 bases short and J 6 bases short, with 19 bases between. This entry is derived from a study of blood T cell repertoires in COVID-19. About the study: Sources were T cells, B-cell-depleted T cells, or PBMCs; the material itself was cDNA or gDNA.

The chain joins TRBV10-3 to TRBJ2-7; the D gene could be TRBD1 or TRBD2 (5 bases each). The sample was peripheral blood. This TCR was recovered from a woman in her seventies with acute or convalescent COVID-19. CDR3 DNA sequence: TGTGCCACCAGGGCGATCGTACTAGGCGAGCAGTACTTC. The encoded protein is CATRAIVLGEQYF.